A selection of T cell receptor beta chains follows, all from one sample in a study of T cells after yellow fever vaccination. From the 5' RACE reads, TCRdb called clonotypes with MiXCR, one entry per CDR3 protein. There are under 400,000 distinct CDR3 sequences in the sample; under 15% occur only once, and about 3% lies in the top ten. Sequences were derived from CD4+ T cells sorted from PBMCs, sampled 15 days after the yellow fever booster vaccination. These receptors originate from a man between 18 and 35 years old who received the YFV17D yellow fever vaccine. Each CDR3 is given with its conserved first and last residue. The D gene is left open where the match is weak. Size is omitted from some rows. Given values are once, few, many or a class for expanded clones.

J: TRBJ1-2; V: TRBV6-1; size: -; length: 13; D: -; CDR3: CASSEGEGVYYTF; DNA: TGTGCCAGCAGTGAAGGCGAGGGTGTGTACTACACCTTC
J: TRBJ2-1; V: TRBV12-3/TRBV12-4; size: -; length: 13; D: TRBD1; CDR3: CASTPGQGVKQFF; DNA: TGTGCCAGCACCCCGGGACAGGGGGTAAAGCAGTTCTTC
J: TRBJ2-1; V: TRBV25-1; size: -; length: 16; D: -; CDR3: CASSDPGTGGYNEQFF; DNA: TGTGCCAGCAGTGATCCCGGGACCGGCGGTTACAATGAGCAGTTCTTC
J: TRBJ1-5; V: TRBV6-2/TRBV6-3; size: -; length: 16; D: -; CDR3: CASSYPPTRYNQPQHF; DNA: TGTGCCAGCAGTTACCCCCCGACGAGGTACAATCAGCCCCAGCATTTT
J: TRBJ1-4; V: TRBV28; size: -; length: 14; D: -; CDR3: CASSLSGNEEKLFF; DNA: TGTGCCAGCAGTTTATCAGGGAATGAAGAAAAACTGTTTTTT
J: TRBJ2-2; V: TRBV11-3; size: -; length: 15; D: -; CDR3: CASSLAPRGPGELFF; DNA: TGTGCCAGCAGCTTAGCCCCCAGGGGTCCCGGGGAGCTGTTTTTT
J: TRBJ1-2; V: TRBV7-2; size: -; length: 14; D: -; CDR3: CASSLGPGSYGYTF; DNA: TGTGCCAGCAGCTTGGGGCCTGGATCCTATGGCTACACCTTC
J: TRBJ1-4; V: TRBV20-1; size: many; length: 15; D: -; CDR3: CSASDPRGTNEKLFF; DNA: TGCAGTGCTTCTGACCCAAGAGGAACTAATGAAAAACTGTTTTTT
J: TRBJ2-7; V: TRBV7-8; size: few; length: 15; D: -; CDR3: CASSLVPKVSYEQYF; DNA: TGTGCCAGCAGCTTAGTGCCCAAAGTGTCCTACGAGCAGTACTTC
J: TRBJ2-1; V: TRBV29-1; size: -; length: 10; D: -; CDR3: CASSYNEKFF; DNA: TGTGCAAGCTCCTACAATGAGAAGTTCTTC
J: TRBJ1-1; V: TRBV5-4; size: -; length: 14; D: TRBD1; CDR3: CASSFYLGQAEAFF; DNA: TGTGCCAGCAGCTTTTATTTGGGACAGGCTGAAGCTTTCTTT
J: TRBJ2-2; V: TRBV29-1; size: -; length: 13; D: -; CDR3: CSVEEGTTGELFF; DNA: TGCAGCGTTGAAGAGGGTACCACCGGGGAGCTGTTTTTT
J: TRBJ1-1; V: TRBV4-3; size: many; length: 16; D: TRBD1; CDR3: CASSPGTANSGTEAFF; DNA: TGCGCCAGCAGCCCCGGGACAGCCAATTCAGGCACTGAAGCTTTCTTT
J: TRBJ1-2; V: TRBV6-2/TRBV6-3; size: -; length: 16; D: -; CDR3: CASSYSGNKKVYGYTF; DNA: TGTGCCAGCAGTTACTCTGGAAACAAGAAAGTGTATGGCTACACCTTC
J: TRBJ2-4; V: TRBV29-1; size: -; length: 22; D: TRBD1; CDR3: CSVEEMAWDRANLGRTKNIQYF; DNA: TGCAGCGTTGAGGAGATGGCCTGGGACAGGGCAAATTTGGGACGAACCAAAAACATTCAGTACTTC
J: TRBJ1-5; V: TRBV20-1; size: many; length: 13; D: -; CDR3: CSARMAPNQPQHF; DNA: TGCAGTGCTAGAATGGCACCAAATCAGCCCCAGCATTTT
J: TRBJ1-2; V: TRBV11-2; size: -; length: 13; D: -; CDR3: CASSVTANYGYTF; DNA: TGTGCCAGCAGCGTGACAGCTAACTATGGCTACACCTTC
J: TRBJ2-7; V: TRBV6-2/TRBV6-3; size: few; length: 15; D: TRBD1; CDR3: CASRKEWDSPLGQYF; DNA: TGTGCCAGCAGAAAGGAATGGGACAGCCCCCTAGGGCAGTACTTC
J: TRBJ2-3; V: TRBV5-1; size: -; length: 15; D: -; CDR3: CASSLAGAETDTQYF; DNA: TGCGCCAGCAGCTTGGCGGGGGCGGAGACAGATACGCAGTATTTT
J: TRBJ2-5; V: TRBV7-2; size: few; length: 12; D: -; CDR3: CASSGQTQTQYF; DNA: TGTGCCAGCAGCGGACAGACCCAGACCCAGTACTTC
J: TRBJ2-5; V: TRBV25-1; size: many; length: 13; D: -; CDR3: CASSFVGQETQYF; DNA: TGTGCCAGCAGCTTCGTGGGGCAAGAGACCCAGTACTTC
J: TRBJ2-5; V: TRBV5-1; size: few; length: 16; D: -; CDR3: CASSLEPRDPKETQYF; DNA: TGCGCCAGCAGCTTGGAGCCTCGGGACCCAAAAGAGACCCAGTACTTC
J: TRBJ2-3; V: TRBV19; size: -; length: 13; D: -; CDR3: CASSIIARDTQYF; DNA: TGTGCCAGTAGTATAATCGCCCGGGATACGCAGTATTTT
J: TRBJ2-3; V: TRBV4-2; size: many; length: 15; D: -; CDR3: CASSRTDSATDTQYF; DNA: TGTGCCAGCAGCCGTACAGACAGTGCCACAGATACGCAGTATTTT
J: TRBJ2-3; V: TRBV5-1; size: few; length: 14; D: -; CDR3: CASSLLQPWDTQYF; DNA: TGCGCCAGCAGCTTGTTGCAGCCTTGGGATACGCAGTATTTT
J: TRBJ2-3; V: TRBV7-2; size: -; length: 18; D: TRBD2; CDR3: CASSLRTSGGINTDTQYF; DNA: TGTGCCAGCAGCCTCAGGACTAGCGGGGGGATTAACACAGATACGCAGTATTTT
J: TRBJ1-2; V: TRBV4-2; size: few; length: 16; D: -; CDR3: CASSRIGVKDNYGYTF; DNA: TGTGCCAGCAGCCGGATCGGGGTGAAAGATAACTATGGCTACACCTTC
J: TRBJ2-7; V: TRBV6-1; size: -; length: 13; D: -; CDR3: CASRRTGTWEQYF; DNA: TGTGCCAGCAGGCGCACAGGTACCTGGGAGCAGTACTTC
J: TRBJ1-1; V: TRBV12-3/TRBV12-4; size: few; length: 12; D: -; CDR3: CASSLALGEAFF; DNA: TGTGCCAGCAGTTTAGCGCTAGGGGAAGCTTTCTTT
J: TRBJ2-7; V: TRBV7-2; size: -; length: 15; D: -; CDR3: CASSPRGGASYEQYF; DNA: TGTGCCAGCAGCCCCCGTGGGGGGGCCTCCTACGAGCAGTACTTC
J: TRBJ2-1; V: TRBV6-1; size: many; length: 15; D: -; CDR3: CASDSNLRLYNEQFF; DNA: TGTGCCAGCGATTCGAACCTTCGGCTCTACAATGAGCAGTTCTTC
J: TRBJ2-7; V: TRBV20-1; size: once; length: 13; D: -; CDR3: CSAPPPPHYEQYF; DNA: TGCAGTGCCCCACCCCCCCCTCACTACGAGCAGTACTTC
J: TRBJ1-2; V: TRBV6-5; size: -; length: 15; D: -; CDR3: CASSYSMSGNYGYTF; DNA: TGTGCCAGCAGTTACTCGATGTCCGGTAACTATGGCTACACCTTC
J: TRBJ2-5; V: TRBV2; size: -; length: 12; D: -; CDR3: CASGAVQETQYF; DNA: TGTGCCAGCGGAGCAGTACAAGAGACCCAGTACTTC
J: TRBJ2-3; V: TRBV7-9; size: many; length: 16; D: TRBD2; CDR3: CASSFRLAGSTDTQYF; DNA: TGTGCCAGCAGCTTTCGACTAGCGGGGAGCACAGATACGCAGTATTTT
J: TRBJ1-2; V: TRBV5-1; size: -; length: 15; D: TRBD1; CDR3: CASSSTGTGNYGYTF; DNA: TGCGCCAGCAGCTCGACCGGGACAGGCAACTATGGCTACACCTTC
J: TRBJ1-1; V: TRBV7-9; size: few; length: 12; D: -; CDR3: CASSFRAQEAFF; DNA: TGTGCCAGCAGCTTTCGGGCACAAGAAGCTTTCTTT